The entry below describes one TCR beta chain. Its antigen is undetermined. Just one base apart from a much larger clone, this may be a read error. This sample was taken from a study of post-analysis software for immune sequencing data. Study at large: Progressive-relapsing, secondary progressive and relapsing-remitting multiple sclerosis were among the disease courses included.

This CDR3 is built from 18 residues. With 5 bases clipped from V and 5 bases from J, the junction kept 14 bases outside the gene matches. In germline, CDR1 is SGHVS, CDR2 FNYEAQ. Study observations and caveats: There were five or six TRBV segments more frequent in patients than controls, and TRBV5-6, TRBV5-1 and TRBV20-1 were among them. Strong co-clustering by F measure was evident for samples that had been prepared in the same batch.

cDNA libraries for TCR beta contained unique molecular identifiers. When about 0.9 to 11 million T cells were used, they gave hundreds of thousands of cDNA molecules. TCRdb redid the calling of the PCR reads with MiXCR, one entry per CDR3 protein. This table holds about 760,000 distinct CDR3 sequences, around 27% found once. Sequencing was performed on blood. The chain carries TRBV7-6 and TRBJ2-5; 13 nucleotides agree with TRBD2. This receptor was identified in a girl aged 5-17 years with multiple sclerosis. This chain's CDR3 is CASSPRLAGGMSGETQYF. The DNA of the CDR3 is TGTGCCAGCAGCCCGCGACTAGCGGGGGGCATGTCGGGTGAGACCCAGTACTTC.